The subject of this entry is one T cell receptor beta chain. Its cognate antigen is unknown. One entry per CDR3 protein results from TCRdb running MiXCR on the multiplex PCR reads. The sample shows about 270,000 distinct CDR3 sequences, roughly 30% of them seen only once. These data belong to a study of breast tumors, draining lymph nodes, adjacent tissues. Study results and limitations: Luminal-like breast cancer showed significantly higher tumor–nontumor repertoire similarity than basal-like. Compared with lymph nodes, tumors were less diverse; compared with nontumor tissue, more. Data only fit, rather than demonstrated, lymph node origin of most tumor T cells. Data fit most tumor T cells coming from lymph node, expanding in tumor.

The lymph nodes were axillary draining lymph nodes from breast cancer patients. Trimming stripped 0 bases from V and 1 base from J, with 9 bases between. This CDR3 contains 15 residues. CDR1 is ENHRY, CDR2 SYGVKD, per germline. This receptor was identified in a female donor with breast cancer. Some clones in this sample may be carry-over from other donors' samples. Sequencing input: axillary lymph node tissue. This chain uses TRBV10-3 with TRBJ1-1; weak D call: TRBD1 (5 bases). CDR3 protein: CAISESTGPNTEAFF. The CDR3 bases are TGTGCCATCAGTGAGTCTACGGGGCCGAACACTGAAGCTTTCTTT.